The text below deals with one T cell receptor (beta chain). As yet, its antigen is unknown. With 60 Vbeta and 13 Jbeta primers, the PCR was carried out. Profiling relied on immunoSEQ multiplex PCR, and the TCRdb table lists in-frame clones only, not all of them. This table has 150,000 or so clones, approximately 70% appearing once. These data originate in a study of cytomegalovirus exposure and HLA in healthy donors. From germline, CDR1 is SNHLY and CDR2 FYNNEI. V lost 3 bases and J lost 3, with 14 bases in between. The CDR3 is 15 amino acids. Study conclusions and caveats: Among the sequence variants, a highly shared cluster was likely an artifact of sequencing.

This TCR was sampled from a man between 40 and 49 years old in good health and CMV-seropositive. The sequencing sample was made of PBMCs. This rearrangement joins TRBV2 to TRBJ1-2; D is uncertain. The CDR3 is CASSDGQTIYYGYTF. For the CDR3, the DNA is TGTGCCAGCAGTGATGGGCAGACTATCTACTATGGCTACACCTTC.